This T cell receptor (beta chain) is drawn from a study of blood T cells in healthy people across ages. Alongside a J-beta primer mix, a sample-barcoded 5' primer served in a second PCR lasting about 6 to 12 cycles. Through a template-switch adaptor with 12 random nucleotides, each cDNA molecule received a tag. A single record per CDR3 protein comes from TCRdb applying MiXCR to the 5' RACE reads. Of 1.5 million to 2 million distinct CDR3 sequences listed, about 35% are singletons. This CDR3 is 15 amino acids long. Germline V gives CDR1 MNHNS, CDR2 SASEGT. With 7 bases clipped from V and 4 bases from J, the junction kept 4 bases outside the gene matches.

Source material: blood. The source of this sequence is a young woman in good health. The chain carries TRBV6-1 and TRBJ2-1; 13 nucleotides agree with TRBD2. CDR3 in amino acids: CASNPTSGGYNEQFF. Here the CDR3 DNA reads TGTGCCAGCAACCCGACTAGCGGGGGGTACAATGAGCAGTTCTTC.